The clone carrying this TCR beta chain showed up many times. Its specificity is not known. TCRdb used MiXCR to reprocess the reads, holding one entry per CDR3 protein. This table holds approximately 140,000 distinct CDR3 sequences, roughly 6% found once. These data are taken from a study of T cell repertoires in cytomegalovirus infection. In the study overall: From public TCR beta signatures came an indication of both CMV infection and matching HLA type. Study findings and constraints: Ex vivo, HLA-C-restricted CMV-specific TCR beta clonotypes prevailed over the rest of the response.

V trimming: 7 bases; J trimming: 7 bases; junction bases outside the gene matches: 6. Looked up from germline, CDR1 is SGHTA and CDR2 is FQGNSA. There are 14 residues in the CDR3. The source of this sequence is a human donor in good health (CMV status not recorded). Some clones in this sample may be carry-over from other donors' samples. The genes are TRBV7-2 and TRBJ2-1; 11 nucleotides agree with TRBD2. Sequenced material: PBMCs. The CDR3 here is CASTTSGGMNEQFF. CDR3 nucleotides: TGTGCCAGCACTACTAGCGGGGGCATGAATGAGCAGTTCTTC.